The rows below give T cell receptor beta chains drawn from one sample of a study of T cells in Graves' hyperthyroidism and ophthalmopathy. TCRdb reprocessed the multiplex PCR reads with MiXCR, giving one entry per CDR3 protein. The sample consists of 560,000 or so distinct CDR3 sequences, nearly 20% of them appearing once. The sequencing input was blood. The receptor set was obtained from a man aged 35-49 years with Graves' ophthalmopathy. The CDR3 runs from the conserved cysteine through the conserved F or W. Fields, in order: V gene, D gene, CDR3 length, CDR3 protein. The D gene is left open where the match is weak.

V gene: TRBV2; D gene: TRBD1; CDR3 length: 17; CDR3 protein: CASSDPYRGGMNTEAFF
V gene: TRBV6-2/TRBV6-3; D gene: -; CDR3 length: 14; CDR3 protein: CASSYPGAQETQYF
V gene: TRBV7-2; D gene: -; CDR3 length: 13; CDR3 protein: CASSLVRYTEAFF
V gene: TRBV9; D gene: -; CDR3 length: 16; CDR3 protein: CASSLNPDRTNTEAFF
V gene: TRBV5-1; D gene: TRBD1; CDR3 length: 14; CDR3 protein: CASSETGTNYGYTF
V gene: TRBV19; D gene: -; CDR3 length: 14; CDR3 protein: CASSMEARSTEAFF
V gene: TRBV9; D gene: TRBD1; CDR3 length: 16; CDR3 protein: CASSARQGVRNTEAFF
V gene: TRBV6-1; D gene: -; CDR3 length: 15; CDR3 protein: CASTSRDTSSYEQYF
V gene: TRBV15; D gene: TRBD1; CDR3 length: 16; CDR3 protein: CATSRNMGQSKETQYF
V gene: TRBV2; D gene: TRBD1; CDR3 length: 14; CDR3 protein: CASSGQGNNQPQHF
V gene: TRBV24-1; D gene: -; CDR3 length: 13; CDR3 protein: CATSDPIRGELFF
V gene: TRBV20-1; D gene: -; CDR3 length: 17; CDR3 protein: CSARDLGSVQNTGELFF
V gene: TRBV7-9; D gene: -; CDR3 length: 16; CDR3 protein: CASSSVLDTSNTEAFF
V gene: TRBV12-3/TRBV12-4; D gene: TRBD1; CDR3 length: 15; CDR3 protein: CASSRYTGEQETQYF
V gene: TRBV5-6; D gene: TRBD1; CDR3 length: 16; CDR3 protein: CASSSDRGPSTDTQYF
V gene: TRBV28; D gene: TRBD1; CDR3 length: 14; CDR3 protein: CASSSGGLGNTIYF
V gene: TRBV18; D gene: -; CDR3 length: 15; CDR3 protein: CASSNRGSGLYEQYF
V gene: TRBV18; D gene: -; CDR3 length: 16; CDR3 protein: CASSPPNTGLGEKLFF
V gene: TRBV7-3; D gene: TRBD2; CDR3 length: 15; CDR3 protein: CASSWSGGRADTQYF
V gene: TRBV7-2; D gene: TRBD2; CDR3 length: 19; CDR3 protein: CASLLPPTGTSGRGHEQFF
V gene: TRBV2; D gene: TRBD1; CDR3 length: 17; CDR3 protein: CASSGPRTGDVSWAAFF
V gene: TRBV7-9; D gene: -; CDR3 length: 14; CDR3 protein: CASSLEGVSQPQHF
V gene: TRBV2; D gene: -; CDR3 length: 11; CDR3 protein: CASSVPGELFF
V gene: TRBV7-9; D gene: -; CDR3 length: 15; CDR3 protein: CASSLGEQPNQPQHF
V gene: TRBV2; D gene: -; CDR3 length: 16; CDR3 protein: CASRDLLTGLGGELFF
V gene: TRBV27; D gene: TRBD1; CDR3 length: 14; CDR3 protein: CASSPRTGYTEAFF
V gene: TRBV2; D gene: -; CDR3 length: 18; CDR3 protein: CASSESATGLIKDYGYTF
V gene: TRBV28; D gene: -; CDR3 length: 15; CDR3 protein: CASSGAGHGYHEQYF
V gene: TRBV7-7; D gene: -; CDR3 length: 15; CDR3 protein: CASSPEWGQPYEQYF
V gene: TRBV20-1; D gene: TRBD2; CDR3 length: 16; CDR3 protein: CSARVLASGRGETQYF
V gene: TRBV6-1; D gene: TRBD2; CDR3 length: 15; CDR3 protein: CASSDSGLVSYEQYF
V gene: TRBV12-3/TRBV12-4; D gene: -; CDR3 length: 11; CDR3 protein: CARGKPEKLFF
V gene: TRBV6-2/TRBV6-3; D gene: TRBD1; CDR3 length: 13; CDR3 protein: CASRTGGPGELFF
V gene: TRBV6-5; D gene: -; CDR3 length: 11; CDR3 protein: CASSYIDEQFF
V gene: TRBV7-9; D gene: -; CDR3 length: 14; CDR3 protein: CASSPGAVQGIQYF
V gene: TRBV18; D gene: -; CDR3 length: 14; CDR3 protein: CASSPQQGRSEQFF
V gene: TRBV7-8; D gene: TRBD2; CDR3 length: 18; CDR3 protein: CASSRGLAGPYSTGELFF
V gene: TRBV10-3; D gene: TRBD2; CDR3 length: 18; CDR3 protein: CAISDGGGGLAGAGEQYF
V gene: TRBV4-3; D gene: TRBD2; CDR3 length: 16; CDR3 protein: CASSHLAGAGTGELFF
V gene: TRBV30; D gene: TRBD1; CDR3 length: 14; CDR3 protein: CAWSSGTGNEKLFF
V gene: TRBV20-1; D gene: -; CDR3 length: 13; CDR3 protein: CSARGTFYNEQFF
V gene: TRBV28; D gene: TRBD1; CDR3 length: 16; CDR3 protein: CASSLGTGPSTDTQYF
V gene: TRBV10-3; D gene: TRBD1; CDR3 length: 13; CDR3 protein: CATGQGAKNIQYF
V gene: TRBV11-2; D gene: TRBD2; CDR3 length: 18; CDR3 protein: CASSFLREARGRQETQYF
V gene: TRBV7-2; D gene: -; CDR3 length: 15; CDR3 protein: CASSRPGGSYNEQFF
V gene: TRBV7-3; D gene: TRBD2; CDR3 length: 17; CDR3 protein: CASSRGTSGRVSDTQYF
V gene: TRBV12-3/TRBV12-4; D gene: TRBD1; CDR3 length: 16; CDR3 protein: CANSLEGTGNTGELFF